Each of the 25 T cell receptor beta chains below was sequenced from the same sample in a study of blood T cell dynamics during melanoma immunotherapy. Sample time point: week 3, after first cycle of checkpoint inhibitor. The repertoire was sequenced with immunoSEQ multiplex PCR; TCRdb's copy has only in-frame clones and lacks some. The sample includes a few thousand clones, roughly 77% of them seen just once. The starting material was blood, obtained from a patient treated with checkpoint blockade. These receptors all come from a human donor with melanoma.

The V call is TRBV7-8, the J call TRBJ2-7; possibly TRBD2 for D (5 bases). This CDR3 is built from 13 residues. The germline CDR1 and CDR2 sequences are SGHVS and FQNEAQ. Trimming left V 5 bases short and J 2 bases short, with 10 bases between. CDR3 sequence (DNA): TGTGCCAGCAGCCTACCCGGGGCCTACGAGCAGTACTTC. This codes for CASSLPGAYEQYF.

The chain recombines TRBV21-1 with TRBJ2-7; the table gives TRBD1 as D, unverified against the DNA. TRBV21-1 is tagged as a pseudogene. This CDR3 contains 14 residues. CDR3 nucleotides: TGTGCCAGCGGACCGGGACAGGACCTCTACGAGCAGTACTTC. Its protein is CASGPGQDLYEQYF.

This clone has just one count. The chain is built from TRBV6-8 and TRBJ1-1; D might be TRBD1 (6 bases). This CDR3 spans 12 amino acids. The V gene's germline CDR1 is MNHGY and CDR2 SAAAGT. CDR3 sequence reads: CGWGQGRPEAFF. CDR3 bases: TGTGGCTGGGGGCAGGGGAGGCCTGAAGCTTTCTTT.

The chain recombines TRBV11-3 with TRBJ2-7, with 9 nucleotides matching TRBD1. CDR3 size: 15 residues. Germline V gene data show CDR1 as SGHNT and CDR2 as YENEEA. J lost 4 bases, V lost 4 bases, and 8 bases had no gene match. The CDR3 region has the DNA TGTGCCAGCAGCTCTCCCGGGACAGGGTGGTACGAGCAGTACTTC. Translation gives CASSSPGTGWYEQYF.

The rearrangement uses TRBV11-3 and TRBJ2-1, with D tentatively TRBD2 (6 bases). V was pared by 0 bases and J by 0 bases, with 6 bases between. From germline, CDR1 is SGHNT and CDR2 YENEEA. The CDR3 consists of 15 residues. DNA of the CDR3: TGTGCCAGCAGCTTAGACGGGAGCTCCTACAATGAGCAGTTCTTC. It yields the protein CASSLDGSSYNEQFF.

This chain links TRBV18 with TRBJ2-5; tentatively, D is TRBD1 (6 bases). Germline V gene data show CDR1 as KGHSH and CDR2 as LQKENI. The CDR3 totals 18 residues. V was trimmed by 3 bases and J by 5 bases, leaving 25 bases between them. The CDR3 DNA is TGTGCCAGCTCACCCAACCGGGACATTGTTCAGGGACGGGAGACCCAGTACTTC. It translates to CASSPNRDIVQGRETQYF.

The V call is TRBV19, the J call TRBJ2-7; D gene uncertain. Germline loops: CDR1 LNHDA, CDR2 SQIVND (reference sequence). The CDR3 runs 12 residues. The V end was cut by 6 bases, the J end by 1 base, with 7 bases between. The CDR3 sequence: CASSGRSYEQYF. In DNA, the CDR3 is TGTGCCAGTAGCGGACGGTCCTACGAGCAGTACTTC.

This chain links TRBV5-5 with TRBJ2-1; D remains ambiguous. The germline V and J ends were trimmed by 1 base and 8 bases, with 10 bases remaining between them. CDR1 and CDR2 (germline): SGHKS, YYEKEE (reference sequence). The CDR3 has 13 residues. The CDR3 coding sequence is TGTGCCAGCAGCTTGCAGGTCCCAGATGAGCAGTTCTTC. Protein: CASSLQVPDEQFF.

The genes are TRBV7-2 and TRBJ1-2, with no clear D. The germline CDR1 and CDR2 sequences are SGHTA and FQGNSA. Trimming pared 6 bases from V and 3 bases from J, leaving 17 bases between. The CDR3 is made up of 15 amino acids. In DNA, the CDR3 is TGTGCCAGCAGTTTAACGGGCTACGGGGACTATGGCTACACCTTC. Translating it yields CASSLTGYGDYGYTF.

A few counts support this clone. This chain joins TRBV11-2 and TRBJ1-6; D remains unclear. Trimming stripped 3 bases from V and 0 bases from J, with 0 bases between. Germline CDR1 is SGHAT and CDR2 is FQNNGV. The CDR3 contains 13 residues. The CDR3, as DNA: TGTGCCAGCAGCTTCTCCTATAATTCACCCCTCCACTTT. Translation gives CASSFSYNSPLHF.

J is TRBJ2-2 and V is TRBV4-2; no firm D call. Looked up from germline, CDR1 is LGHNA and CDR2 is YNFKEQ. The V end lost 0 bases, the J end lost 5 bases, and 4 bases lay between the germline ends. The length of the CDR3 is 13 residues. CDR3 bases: TGTGCCAGCAGCCAAGATCGAACCGGGGAGCTGTTTTTT. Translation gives CASSQDRTGELFF.

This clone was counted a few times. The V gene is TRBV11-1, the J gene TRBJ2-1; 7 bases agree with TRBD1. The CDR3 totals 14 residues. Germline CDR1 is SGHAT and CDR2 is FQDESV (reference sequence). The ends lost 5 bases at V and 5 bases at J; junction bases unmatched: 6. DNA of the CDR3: TGTGCCAGCAGCCCCGGGACAGTCCACAATGAGCAGTTCTTC. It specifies CASSPGTVHNEQFF.

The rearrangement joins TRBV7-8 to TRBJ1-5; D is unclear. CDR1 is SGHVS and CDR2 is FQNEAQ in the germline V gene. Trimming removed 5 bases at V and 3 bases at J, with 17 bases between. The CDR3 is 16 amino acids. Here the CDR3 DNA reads TGTGCCAGCAGCCCCCTCTTGAGTGGCCTCAATCAGCCCCAGCATTTT. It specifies CASSPLLSGLNQPQHF.

The CDR3: CASSDPRGLAKNIQYF. CDR3 DNA sequence: TGTGCCAGCAGTGACCCCAGGGGCCTAGCCAAAAACATTCAGTACTTC. This chain links TRBV2 with TRBJ2-4, with a tentative D call TRBD1 (6 bases). CDR1 SNHLY and CDR2 FYNNEI come from the germline V gene. Trimming left V 3 bases short and J 0 bases short, with 12 bases between. The CDR3 has 16 residues. Full variable domain (rest looked up from reference TRBV2 and TRBJ2-4): EPEVTQTPSHQVTQMGQEVILRCVPISNHLYFYWYRQILGQKVEFLVSFYNNEISEKSEIFDDQFSVERPDGSNFTLKIRSTKLEDSAMYFCASSDPRGLAKNIQYFGAGTRLSVL.

The CDR3 here is CASSQGGTTETSTDTQYF. Written as DNA, the CDR3 is TGTGCCAGCAGCCAAGGCGGGACGACGGAAACTAGCACAGATACGCAGTATTTT. The chain links TRBV4-2 to TRBJ2-3; perhaps TRBD2 as D (6 bases). The V end was cut by 1 base, the J end by 0 bases, with 17 bases between. This CDR3 is 18 amino acids long. The germline gives CDR1 LGHNA, CDR2 YNFKEQ.

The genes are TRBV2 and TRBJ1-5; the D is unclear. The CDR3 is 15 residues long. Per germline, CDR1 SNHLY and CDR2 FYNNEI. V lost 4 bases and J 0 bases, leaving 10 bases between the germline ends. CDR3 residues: CASSGETSSNQPQHF. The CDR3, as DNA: TGTGCCAGCAGTGGGGAGACCTCTAGCAATCAGCCCCAGCATTTT.

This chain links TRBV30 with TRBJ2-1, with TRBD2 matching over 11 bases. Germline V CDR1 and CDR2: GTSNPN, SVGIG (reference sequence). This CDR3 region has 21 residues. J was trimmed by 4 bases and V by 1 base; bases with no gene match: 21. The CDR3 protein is CAWSDRFWASGRSGSYNEQFF. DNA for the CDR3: TGTGCCTGGAGTGATCGGTTCTGGGCTAGCGGGAGGTCTGGGAGTTACAATGAGCAGTTCTTC.

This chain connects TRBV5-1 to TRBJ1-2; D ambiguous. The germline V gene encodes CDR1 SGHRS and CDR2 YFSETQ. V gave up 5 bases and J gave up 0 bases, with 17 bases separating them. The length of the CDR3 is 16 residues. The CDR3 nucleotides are TGCGCCAGCAGGGCGGACTGGGGATTAACTAACTATGGCTACACCTTC. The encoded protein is CASRADWGLTNYGYTF.

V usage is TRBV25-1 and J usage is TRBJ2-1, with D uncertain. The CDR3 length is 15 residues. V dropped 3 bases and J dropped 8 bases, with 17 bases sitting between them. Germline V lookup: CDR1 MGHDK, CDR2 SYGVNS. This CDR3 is CASSDPSAPKDEQFF. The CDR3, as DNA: TGTGCCAGCAGTGATCCCTCTGCTCCCAAGGATGAGCAGTTCTTC.

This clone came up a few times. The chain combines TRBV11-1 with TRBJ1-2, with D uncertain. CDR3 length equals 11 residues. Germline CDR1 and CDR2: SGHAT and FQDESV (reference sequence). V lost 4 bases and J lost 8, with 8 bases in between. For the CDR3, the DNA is TGTGCCAGCAGCTCCCTTTGGGGCTACACCTTC. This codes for CASSSLWGYTF.

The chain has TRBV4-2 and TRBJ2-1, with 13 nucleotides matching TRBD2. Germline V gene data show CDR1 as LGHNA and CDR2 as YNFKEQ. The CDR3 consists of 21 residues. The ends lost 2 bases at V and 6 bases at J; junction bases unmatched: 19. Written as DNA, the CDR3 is TGTGCCAGCAGCCAAAAAATTGGGACTAGCGGGATCTCTTATTGGGCCAATGAGCAGTTCTTC. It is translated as CASSQKIGTSGISYWANEQFF.

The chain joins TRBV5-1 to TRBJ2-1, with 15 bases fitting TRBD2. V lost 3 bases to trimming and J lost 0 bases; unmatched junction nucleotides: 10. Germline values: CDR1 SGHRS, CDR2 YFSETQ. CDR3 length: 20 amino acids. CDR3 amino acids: CASSSRGTSGGPSSYNEQFF. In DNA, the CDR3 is TGCGCCAGCAGCTCCCGCGGGACTAGCGGGGGGCCGAGCTCCTACAATGAGCAGTTCTTC.

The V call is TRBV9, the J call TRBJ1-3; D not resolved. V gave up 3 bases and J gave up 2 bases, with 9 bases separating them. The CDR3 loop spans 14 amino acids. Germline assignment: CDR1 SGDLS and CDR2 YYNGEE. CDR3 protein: CASSAQVAGNTIYF. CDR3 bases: TGTGCCAGCAGCGCCCAAGTAGCTGGAAACACCATATATTTT.

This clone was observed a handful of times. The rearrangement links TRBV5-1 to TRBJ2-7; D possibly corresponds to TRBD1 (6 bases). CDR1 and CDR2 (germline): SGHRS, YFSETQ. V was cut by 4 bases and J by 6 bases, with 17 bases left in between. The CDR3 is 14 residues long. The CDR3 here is CASSPILGAGEQYF. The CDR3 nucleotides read TGCGCCAGCAGCCCTATTTTGGGGGCGGGCGAGCAGTACTTC.

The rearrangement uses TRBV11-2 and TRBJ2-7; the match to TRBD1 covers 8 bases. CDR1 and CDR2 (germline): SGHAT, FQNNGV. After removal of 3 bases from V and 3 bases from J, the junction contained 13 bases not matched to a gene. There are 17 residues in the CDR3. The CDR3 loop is CASSLDRVVRSYYEQYF. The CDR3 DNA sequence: TGTGCCAGCAGCTTGGACAGGGTTGTTCGTTCTTACTACGAGCAGTACTTC. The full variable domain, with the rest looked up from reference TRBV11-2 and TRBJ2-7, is EAGVAQSPRYKIIEKRQSVAFWCNPISGHATLYWYQQILGQGPKLLIQFQNNGVVDDSQLPKDRFSAERLKGVDSTLKIQPAKLEDSAVYLCASSLDRVVRSYYEQYFGPGTRLTVT.